The present T cell receptor (beta chain) was sequenced within a study of regulatory T cells in long-lasting Graves disease. Study results and limitations: Persistent Graves' patients showed reduced TCR diversity versus newly diagnosed patients. Segments TRBV28, TRBJ1-2 and TRBJ2-5 showed preferential usage in persistent disease. Owing to a sample size that was small, accuracy may have been reduced.

Time point denoted: newly diagnosed GD, antithyroid drugs for less than 3 months. Extracted PBMC RNA gave rise to the TCR library. Through Arm-PCR of CDR3 regions and iRepertoire HTBI primers, TCR beta libraries were built. In the authors' workflow: Around 59 TRBV and roughly 15 TRBJ segments were identified across samples. From the multiplex PCR reads, TCRdb called clonotypes with MiXCR, one entry per CDR3 protein. These V and J calls rely on TCRdb rather than the paper's analysis. The data hold fewer than 350,000 distinct CDR3 sequences, with 15% to 20% observed a single time. This clonotype has ten or more counts. What it binds is not known. Germline V gene sequence: CDR1 SGHNT, CDR2 YENEEA. V was shortened by 1 base and J by 6 bases, with 6 bases between the two germline ends. There are 13 residues in the CDR3.

This chain connects TRBV11-3 to TRBJ2-2; D is unclear. The TCR originated in a female donor with Graves disease. The material sequenced was peripheral blood mononuclear cells (PBMCs), taken at new diagnosis, from a patient treated with antithyroid drugs. The CDR3 region has the DNA TGTGCCAGCAGCTTAGGGGTGTCCGGGGAGCTGTTTTTT. Its protein is CASSLGVSGELFF.